Below, 21 T cell receptor beta chains from the same sample are listed, as sequenced in a study of control samples from healthy donors and cancer patients. Libraries were prepared by immunoSEQ multiplex PCR; TCRdb keeps only in-frame clonotypes and omits some of them. The table shows roughly 120,000 clones, with around nine tenths occurring only once. Sample: blood. The receptors shown here come from a young man in good health.

This chain joins TRBV19 and TRBJ1-2; D unclear. The germline V gene encodes CDR1 LNHDA and CDR2 SQIVND (reference sequence). V lost 6 bases and J lost 1, with 9 bases in between. CDR3 length equals 13 residues. The CDR3 DNA is TGTGCCAGTAGCGCCGCACTTAACTATGGCTACACCTTC. It is translated as CASSAALNYGYTF. Full variable domain (outside the CDR3, taken from reference TRBV19 and TRBJ1-2): DGGITQSPKYLFRKEGQNVTLSCEQNLNHDAMYWYRQDPGQGLRLIYYSQIVNDFQKGDIAEGYSVSREKKESFPLTVTSAQKNPTAFYLCASSAALNYGYTFGSGTRLTVV.

V gene TRBV5-1 combines with J gene TRBJ2-5, with D unclear. Germline values: CDR1 SGHRS, CDR2 YFSETQ. V lost 6 bases to trimming and J lost 5 bases, with 14 bases between them. The CDR3 runs to 13 residues. This chain's CDR3 is CASTGPASETQYF. The CDR3 region has the DNA TGCGCCAGCACCGGGCCAGCTTCGGAGACCCAGTACTTC.

The table lists this clone with a count of one. The J gene is TRBJ1-5, the V gene TRBV2; D uncertain. Germline CDR1 is SNHLY and CDR2 is FYNNEI. This CDR3 has 14 residues. V lost 5 bases and J 5 bases, leaving 13 bases between the germline ends. The chain's CDR3 is CASSFLTVDQPQHF. In DNA, the CDR3 is TGTGCCAGCAGTTTTCTTACAGTGGATCAGCCCCAGCATTTT.

This clone was found a few times. The chain recombines TRBV30 with TRBJ1-2, with D uncertain. V was shortened by 5 bases and J by 8 bases, with 6 bases between the two germline ends. The CDR3 runs 9 residues. The germline V gene encodes CDR1 GTSNPN and CDR2 SVGIG (reference sequence). The CDR3 is CAWLDGYTF. The CDR3 region has the DNA TGTGCCTGGTTGGACGGCTACACCTTC.

CDR3 nucleotides: TGTGCCAGCAGGGCAGGGAAGACTGAAGCTTTCTTT. Translated: CASRAGKTEAFF. This rearrangement joins TRBV27 to TRBJ1-1; D is possibly TRBD1 (5 bases). In germline, CDR1 is MNHEY, CDR2 SMNVEV (reference sequence). The V end was cut by 6 bases, the J end by 5 bases, with 10 bases between. This CDR3 spans 12 amino acids.

The CDR3 sequence is CASSLDGGYNQPQHF. DNA for the CDR3: TGTGCCAGCAGCTTGGATGGGGGGTACAATCAGCCCCAGCATTTT. This rearrangement joins TRBV5-5 to TRBJ1-5, with D possibly matching TRBD1 (5 bases). Trimming pared 0 bases from V and 3 bases from J, leaving 10 bases between. CDR1 is SGHKS, CDR2 YYEKEE, per germline (reference sequence). The CDR3 spans 15 residues. Using reference TRBV5-5 and TRBJ1-5 for the parts outside the CDR3, the full variable domain is DAGVTQSPTHLIKTRGQQVTLRCSPISGHKSVSWYQQVLGQGPQFIFQYYEKEERGRGNFPDRFSARQFPNYSSELNVNALLLGDSALYLCASSLDGGYNQPQHFGDGTRLSIL.

V gene TRBV2 combines with J gene TRBJ1-6, with unresolved D. Germline CDR1 is SNHLY and CDR2 is FYNNEI. This CDR3 spans 14 amino acids. Trimming shortened V by 4 bases and J by 8 bases, and 12 bases separated the two germline ends. The DNA for the CDR3 is TGTGCCAGCAGTGCTGCCGTTGGGTATTCACCCCTCCACTTT. Its translation is CASSAAVGYSPLHF.

The rearrangement joins TRBV9 to TRBJ1-1, with 8 bases matching TRBD1. From germline, CDR1 is SGDLS and CDR2 YYNGEE. The CDR3 extends over 15 amino acids. Losses at the gene ends were 5 bases for V and 3 bases for J; bases not matched to a gene: 9. CDR3 sequence: CASSTGGVVDTEAFF. For the CDR3, the DNA is TGTGCCAGCAGTACAGGGGGAGTAGTGGACACTGAAGCTTTCTTT.

V and J are TRBV5-4 and TRBJ1-3; 8 bases match TRBD1. J gave up 0 bases and V 3 bases, and 2 bases lay outside the gene matches. The CDR3 covers 15 residues. The germline CDR1 and CDR2 sequences are SGHNT and YYREEE (reference sequence). This CDR3 is CASSSQGASGNTIYF. The CDR3 DNA reads TGTGCCAGCAGCTCCCAGGGGGCCTCTGGAAACACCATATATTTT. Full variable domain (remainder filled in from reference TRBV5-4 and TRBJ1-3): ETGVTQSPTHLIKTRGQQVTLRCSSQSGHNTVSWYQQALGQGPQFIFQYYREEENGRGNFPPRFSGLQFPNYSSELNVNALELDDSALYLCASSSQGASGNTIYFGEGSWLTVV.

The gene calls are TRBV7-2 and TRBJ1-2, with a tentative D call TRBD1 (6 bases). The CDR3 consists of 15 residues. V was trimmed by 1 base and J by 3 bases, leaving 12 bases between them. Germline V gene data show CDR1 as SGHTA and CDR2 as FQGNSA. The CDR3 nucleotides read TGTGCCAGCAGCTTAGAGCTCAGGGGCGACTATGGCTACACCTTC. It is translated as CASSLELRGDYGYTF.

This clone was recorded a few times. The rearrangement uses TRBV27 and TRBJ2-7; D is tentatively TRBD1 or TRBD2 (5 bases each). The CDR3 is made up of 15 amino acids. CDR1 is MNHEY, CDR2 SMNVEV, per germline (reference sequence). The germline V and J ends were trimmed by 5 bases and 4 bases, with 18 bases remaining between them. CDR3 region: CASSLFSGTLYEQYF. The CDR3 coding sequence is TGTGCCAGCAGTCTTTTCTCCGGGACCCTTTACGAGCAGTACTTC.

This clone was detected only a few times. The chain couples TRBV7-2 to TRBJ1-5; tentatively, D is TRBD1 (5 bases). Germline V lookup: CDR1 SGHTA, CDR2 FQGNSA. With 5 bases removed from V and 2 bases from J, the gap between germline ends came to 7 bases. The CDR3 has 13 amino acids. CDR3 amino acids: CASSQQGNQPQHF. The CDR3 bases are TGTGCCAGCAGCCAACAGGGCAATCAGCCCCAGCATTTT.

The rearrangement joins TRBV7-3 to TRBJ1-1; the match to TRBD1 covers 9 bases. This CDR3 has 15 residues. Germline V gives CDR1 SGHTA, CDR2 FQGTGA. The junction had 10 bases not matched to a gene; V was cut back by 5 bases and J by 6 bases. The CDR3 sequence is CASSPTGGVGSEAFF. In DNA, the CDR3 is TGTGCCAGCAGCCCAACAGGGGGCGTCGGATCTGAAGCTTTCTTT.

The rearrangement uses TRBV7-3 and TRBJ2-1; D is possibly TRBD1 or TRBD2 (6 bases each). V dropped 1 base and J dropped 0 bases, with 7 bases sitting between them. The CDR3 loop spans 15 amino acids. Germline values: CDR1 SGHTA, CDR2 FQGTGA. CDR3 amino acids: CASSLRGASYNEQFF. The CDR3 nucleotides are TGTGCCAGCAGCTTAAGGGGGGCCTCCTACAATGAGCAGTTCTTC.

CDR3 sequence (DNA): TGTGCCAGCAGTGAAATAGCGGGGGCCTCAAATGAGCAGTTCTTC. The encoded protein is CASSEIAGASNEQFF. The chain joins TRBV6-1 to TRBJ2-1; TRBD2 matches at 9 bases. Trimming removed 2 bases from V and 7 bases from J; junction bases left unmatched: 6. CDR1 MNHNS and CDR2 SASEGT come from the germline V gene. This CDR3 is built from 15 residues.

The J gene is TRBJ1-5, the V gene TRBV7-8; D gene ambiguous. The V gene lost 6 bases and the J gene lost 4 bases, with 22 bases spanning the gap. The germline V gene has CDR1 SGHVS and CDR2 FQNEAQ. The CDR3 contains 17 residues. DNA for the CDR3: TGTGCCAGCAGTCTAGGCCCATATAATCAGCATAATCAGCCCCAGCATTTT. Translated: CASSLGPYNQHNQPQHF.

The chain carries TRBV2 and TRBJ1-2, with a possible D match to TRBD1 (6 bases). Germline V lookup: CDR1 SNHLY, CDR2 FYNNEI. The CDR3 extends over 14 amino acids. Trimming took off 3 bases at V and 4 bases at J, with 12 bases between the two ends. The CDR3 nucleotides are TGTGCCAGCAGTGACGACAGGCGAGCCTATGGCTACACCTTC. Its protein product is CASSDDRRAYGYTF.

The rearrangement uses TRBV9 and TRBJ2-1; 12 nucleotides match TRBD2. Trimming removed 0 bases from V and 5 bases from J; junction bases left unmatched: 9. There are 18 residues in the CDR3. Germline loops: CDR1 SGDLS, CDR2 YYNGEE. The CDR3 loop reads CASSVGLAGGFTNNEQFF. For the CDR3, the DNA is TGTGCCAGCAGCGTAGGCCTAGCGGGGGGGTTTACTAACAATGAGCAGTTCTTC.

V is TRBV9 and J is TRBJ2-7; D not resolved. CDR1 and CDR2 from the germline V gene are SGDLS and YYNGEE. Trimming removed 4 bases from V and 4 bases from J, with 12 bases in between. CDR3 length equals 13 residues. CDR3 amino acids: CASSPAETYEQYF. The CDR3 coding sequence is TGTGCCAGCAGCCCAGCAGAAACATACGAGCAGTACTTC.

This chain connects TRBV2 to TRBJ2-1, with D possibly TRBD1 on 6 matching bases. The CDR3 is made up of 13 amino acids. Germline CDR1 reads SNHLY; CDR2 reads FYNNEI. The V gene lost 6 bases and the J gene lost 3 bases, with 9 bases spanning the gap. The CDR3 protein is CASRPDSYNEQFF. The DNA of the CDR3 is TGTGCCAGCAGACCGGACAGCTACAATGAGCAGTTCTTC.

This clone was recorded once. The CDR3 is CASSFQVDNTEAFF. CDR3 nucleotide sequence: TGTGCCAGTAGTTTCCAGGTTGATAACACTGAAGCTTTCTTT. V gene TRBV19 combines with J gene TRBJ1-1; the D is unclear. This CDR3 region has 14 residues. V lost 5 bases to trimming and J lost 2 bases, with 12 bases between them. Germline CDR1 reads LNHDA; CDR2 reads SQIVND (reference sequence). The variable domain in full, completed from reference TRBV19 and TRBJ1-1, reads DGGITQSPKYLFRKEGQNVTLSCEQNLNHDAMYWYRQDPGQGLRLIYYSQIVNDFQKGDIAEGYSVSREKKESFPLTVTSAQKNPTAFYLCASSFQVDNTEAFFGQGTRLTVV.